One and the same sample provided the 14 T cell receptor beta chains below, sequenced in a study of CXCR3-negative and CXCR3-positive naive CD8 T cells. Through 5' RACE with UMI labels, the TRB cDNA libraries were prepared. With the 5' RACE reads reprocessed, TCRdb shows one record per CDR3 protein and no DNA. This sample contains about 22,000 distinct CDR3 sequences. Material for sequencing was memory CD8+ T cells from blood. All receptors come from a human donor in good health. Some clones in this sample may be carry-over from other donors' samples.

The chain joins TRBV7-9 to TRBJ2-2; the TCRdb D gene call, TRBD1, has no DNA to confirm it. CDR1 SEHNR and CDR2 FQNEAQ come from the germline V gene (reference sequence). The CDR3 is 15 residues long. The CDR3 here is CASSRSGEDTGELFF.

V gene TRBV29-1 combines with J gene TRBJ2-2; TCRdb lists TRBD2, though no DNA is available to test this call. The CDR3 runs 13 residues. The V gene's germline CDR1 is SQVTM and CDR2 ANQGSEA. The CDR3 protein is CSVEDRREGELFF.

The chain joins TRBV7-9 to TRBJ1-1; TCRdb's D call, TRBD1, is unchecked because there is no DNA. The CDR3 length is 15 residues. CDR1 SEHNR and CDR2 FQNEAQ come from the germline V gene (reference sequence). CDR3 residues: CASSLLTGGGTEAFF. Supplemented by reference TRBV7-9 and TRBJ1-1, the full variable domain reads DTGVSQNPRHKITKRGQNVTFRCDPISEHNRLYWYRQTLGQGPEFLTYFQNEAQLEKSRLLSDRFSAERPKGSFSTLEIQRTEQGDSAMYLCASSLLTGGGTEAFFGQGTRLTVV.

This chain joins TRBV29-1 and TRBJ2-1; TCRdb designates TRBD1, a call that cannot be tested without DNA. This CDR3 comprises 12 residues. Germline CDR1 SQVTM, CDR2 ANQGSEA. The chain's CDR3 is CSVEGLRSAALF.

V gene TRBV6-6 combines with J gene TRBJ2-1; lacking DNA, the TRBD1 call made by TCRdb goes unchecked. Germline CDR1 MNHNY, CDR2 SVGAGI (reference sequence). This CDR3 region has 13 residues. The CDR3 is CASKPVDSNEQFF.

The chain couples TRBV15 to TRBJ2-1; absent DNA, TCRdb's TRBD1 call cannot be checked. Germline CDR1 is LNHNV and CDR2 is YYDKDF (reference sequence). The CDR3 consists of 15 residues. This CDR3 reads CATSPRTGGYNEQFF.

Here the CDR3 reads CASSYGQDNEQFF. V and J are TRBV7-6 and TRBJ2-1; TCRdb outputs TRBD1, but without DNA this stays unchecked. Germline lookup yields CDR1 SGHVS and CDR2 FNYEAQ. The CDR3 length is 13 residues.

This rearrangement joins TRBV2 to TRBJ1-1. Germline V gene lookup returns CDR1 SNHLY and CDR2 FYNNEI. The CDR3 runs to 15 residues. CDR3 amino acids: CASSEYVSAGTEAFF. The full variable domain, its missing parts supplied by reference TRBV2 and TRBJ1-1, is EPEVTQTPSHQVTQMGQEVILRCVPISNHLYFYWYRQILGQKVEFLVSFYNNEISEKSEIFDDQFSVERPDGSNFTLKIRSTKLEDSAMYFCASSEYVSAGTEAFFGQGTRLTVV.

The chain couples TRBV10-2 to TRBJ2-7. This CDR3 region has 14 residues. Germline loops: CDR1 WSHSY, CDR2 SAAADI. The chain's CDR3 is CASRIPGGSYEQYF.

The chain uses TRBV29-1 and TRBJ2-2. This CDR3 is 14 amino acids long. Germline-derived CDR1 and CDR2 are SQVTM and ANQGSEA. This CDR3 reads CSVEDRVYTGELFF.

The V gene is TRBV2, the J gene TRBJ2-3; the D gene TCRdb calls, TRBD2, cannot be checked with no DNA. There are 17 residues in the CDR3. CDR1 is SNHLY and CDR2 is FYNNEI in the germline V gene. CDR3 sequence: CASRLAGGRGDGDTQYF.

This clonotype is called medium-sized based on its frequency. The J gene is TRBJ2-3, the V gene TRBV6-1; absent DNA, TCRdb's TRBD2 call cannot be checked. The CDR3 totals 16 residues. Germline loops: CDR1 MNHNS, CDR2 SASEGT. The CDR3 is CASSESAGGGTDTQYF.

The genes are TRBV10-3 and TRBJ2-1; the TCRdb D gene call, TRBD1, has no DNA to confirm it. The germline gives CDR1 ENHRY, CDR2 SYGVKD. The CDR3 covers 13 residues. The CDR3 loop is CASSPRDVNEQFF.

The gene calls are TRBV12-3 or TRBV12-4 and TRBJ2-7; without DNA, the TCRdb call of TRBD1 cannot be checked. The CDR3 loop spans 12 amino acids. The CDR3 sequence: CASSFARGEQYF.